These 23 T cell receptor beta chains came from one sample sequenced in a study of blood T cell repertoires in COVID-19. Here immunoSEQ multiplex PCR was the method, and the copy in TCRdb shows in-frame clones only, minus some. In the table there are over 130,000 clones, over 60% of which are singletons. Sequencing input: peripheral blood. These receptors were taken from a man in his fifties or sixties with acute or convalescent COVID-19.

V is TRBV18 and J is TRBJ1-5; D perhaps matches TRBD1 (5 bases). Germline lookup yields CDR1 KGHSH and CDR2 LQKENI. V was shortened by 0 bases and J by 1 base, with 19 bases between the two germline ends. The CDR3 sequence is 19 residues long. The CDR3 is CASSPPNVPGSMSNQPQHF. DNA for the CDR3: TGTGCCAGCTCACCACCAAACGTACCAGGGTCGATGAGCAATCAGCCCCAGCATTTT.

The V and J genes are TRBV6-1 and TRBJ2-7, with 8 bases identical to TRBD1. This CDR3 contains 13 residues. Germline loops: CDR1 MNHNS, CDR2 SASEGT. V was clipped by 3 bases and J by 6 bases; unmatched bases: 4. Here the CDR3 reads CASSEGQALEQYV. CDR3 in DNA: TGTGCCAGCAGTGAGGGACAGGCCCTCGAGCAGTACGTC.

The chain employs TRBV11-2 and TRBJ2-6; D may be TRBD1 (6 bases). V lost 1 base and J 4 bases, leaving 17 bases between the germline ends. This CDR3 has 18 amino acids. Germline V CDR1 and CDR2: SGHAT, FQNNGV. CDR3 nucleotide sequence: TGTGCCAGCAGCTTAGGAGGGGCACAGGGCTCCGGGGCCAACGTCCTGACTTTC. Translation: CASSLGGAQGSGANVLTF.

This chain connects TRBV2 to TRBJ1-1; TRBD1 aligns across 8 bases. This CDR3 spans 13 amino acids. The V segment lost 3 bases and the J segment 7 bases; nucleotides outside the gene matches: 4. Germline V gene data show CDR1 as SNHLY and CDR2 as FYNNEI. DNA for the CDR3: TGTGCCAGCAGTGACCAGGGGGCGTTTGAAGCTTTCTTT. Protein sequence: CASSDQGAFEAFF.

V is TRBV4-1 and J is TRBJ1-5; D perhaps matches TRBD1 (6 bases). Between the trimmed V and J ends, which lost 3 bases and 0 bases, there was a span of 15 bases. CDR3 length: 17 amino acids. The germline V gene encodes CDR1 MGHRA and CDR2 YSYEKL. CDR3 nucleotide sequence: TGCGCCAGCAGCCAGAGTGGACAGCGATATAGCAATCAGCCCCAGCATTTT. Protein product: CASSQSGQRYSNQPQHF.

The chain has TRBV14 and TRBJ1-2, with D possibly being TRBD1 (6 bases). V shed 3 bases and J shed 8 bases, with 19 bases lying between them. Germline loops: CDR1 SGHDN, CDR2 FVKESK. This CDR3 comprises 15 residues. CDR3 in DNA: TGTGCCAGCAGCCAGACGGCAGGGGCGGCAGGAGGCTACACCTTC. Protein sequence: CASSQTAGAAGGYTF.

J is TRBJ2-3 and V is TRBV6-2 or TRBV6-3; tentatively, D is TRBD2 (5 bases). The CDR3 runs to 14 residues. The V and J ends lost 5 bases and 4 bases respectively, with 13 bases between them. CDR1 is MNHEY, CDR2 SVGEGT, per germline. In DNA form, the CDR3 reads TGTGCCAGCAGTGATCTCTTGGGAGCAGATACGCAGTATTTT. This codes for CASSDLLGADTQYF.

This clone occurred a few times. The chain combines TRBV5-6 with TRBJ1-3; D remains ambiguous. This CDR3 contains 15 residues. V lost 1 base, J lost 4 bases, and 12 bases lay in between. From germline, CDR1 is SGHDT and CDR2 YYEEEE. As DNA, the CDR3 is TGTGCCAGCAGCTTGAGCTTCGGTCTGGGAAACACCATATATTTT. As protein: CASSLSFGLGNTIYF.

The genes are TRBV30 and TRBJ1-1; 7 bases agree with TRBD1. The CDR3 is made up of 16 amino acids. The trim removed 1 base at V and 4 bases at J, leaving 12 bases unmatched. Germline V gives CDR1 GTSNPN, CDR2 SVGIG (reference sequence). In nucleotides, the CDR3 is TGTGCCTGGAGTGGGTTTTGGTCAGGGGGGTCCACTGAAGCTTTCTTT. Amino acids: CAWSGFWSGGSTEAFF.

The J gene is TRBJ2-7, the V gene TRBV5-5; 12 nucleotides align to TRBD2. The CDR3 spans 17 residues. V shed 0 bases, J shed 5 bases, and the junction held 9 bases outside the gene matches. Germline lookup yields CDR1 SGHKS and CDR2 YYEKEE (reference sequence). CDR3 amino acids: CASSLGQSWTSGDEQYV. DNA for the CDR3: TGTGCCAGCAGCTTGGGGCAGTCCTGGACTAGCGGGGACGAGCAGTACGTC.

The chain joins TRBV9 to TRBJ1-6; 9 nucleotides match TRBD1. The germline V gene encodes CDR1 SGDLS and CDR2 YYNGEE. This CDR3 comprises 15 residues. Trimming removed 0 bases from V and 10 bases from J; junction bases left unmatched: 5. CDR3 residues: CASSVAGQGRSPLHF. For the CDR3, the DNA is TGTGCCAGCAGCGTAGCGGGACAGGGAAGATCACCCCTCCACTTT.

The rearrangement uses TRBV3-1 (or the pseudogene TRBV3-2) and TRBJ1-3; D is uncertain. V lost 7 bases, J lost 2 bases, and 9 bases lay in between. The germline V gene encodes CDR1 LGHDT and CDR2 YNNKEL (reference sequence). The CDR3 is made up of 13 amino acids. CDR3 in amino acids: CASTQSAGNTIYF. DNA of the CDR3: TGTGCCAGCACGCAAAGCGCTGGAAACACCATATATTTT.

V is TRBV5-4 and J is TRBJ1-2; D unresolved. From germline, CDR1 is SGHNT and CDR2 YYREEE (reference sequence). This CDR3 is built from 17 residues. V lost 0 bases and J 8 bases, leaving 23 bases between the germline ends. CDR3 amino acids: CASSLAGVAGSISGYTF. The CDR3 nucleotides read TGTGCCAGCAGCTTGGCCGGGGTAGCGGGTTCTATATCGGGCTACACCTTC.

The gene calls are TRBV20-1 and TRBJ2-5; 8 bases align to TRBD2. This CDR3 has 13 amino acids. Germline CDR1 is DFQATT and CDR2 is SNEGSKA (reference sequence). The ends lost 3 bases at V and 9 bases at J; junction bases unmatched: 9. DNA for the CDR3: TGCAGTGCTAGTGGCGGGGGGCGCGAGGCCCAGTACTTC. It yields the protein CSASGGGREAQYF.

V usage is TRBV15 and J usage is TRBJ2-1; D uncertain. CDR1 and CDR2 (germline): LNHNV, YYDKDF (reference sequence). V lost 0 bases and J lost 7, with 7 bases in between. There are 13 residues in the CDR3. The CDR3 sequence: CATSRDPLNEQFF. The CDR3 region has the DNA TGTGCCACCAGCAGAGATCCGTTAAATGAGCAGTTCTTC.

This chain links TRBV15 with TRBJ2-7; 9 bases are shared with TRBD1. CDR1 LNHNV and CDR2 YYDKDF come from the germline V gene (reference sequence). V dropped 0 bases and J dropped 0; count of bases not matched to a gene: 12. CDR3 size: 19 residues. The CDR3 DNA reads TGTGCCACCAGCAGAGACAGAGAACGGGGACAGGGCATCTCCTACGAGCAGTACTTC. Translating gives CATSRDRERGQGISYEQYF.

V and J are TRBV5-5 and TRBJ2-5, with a possible D match to TRBD2 (6 bases). Trimming shortened V by 2 bases and J by 5 bases, and 16 bases separated the two germline ends. Looked up from germline, CDR1 is SGHKS and CDR2 is YYEKEE (reference sequence). The CDR3 has 15 residues. As DNA, the CDR3 is TGTGCCAGCAGCTTCCCCCGGGGGAGGTCGGAGACCCAGTACTTC. Its protein is CASSFPRGRSETQYF.

The genes are TRBV5-4 and TRBJ2-3, with 7 bases matching TRBD1. Germline V gene lookup returns CDR1 SGHNT and CDR2 YYREEE (reference sequence). The CDR3 totals 13 residues. V was clipped by 3 bases and J by 3 bases; unmatched bases: 1. DNA of the CDR3: TGTGCCAGCAGCTCGACAGGGACAGATACGCAGTATTTT. Translating gives CASSSTGTDTQYF.

The count of this clone is one. This chain links TRBV9 with TRBJ2-2; 16 nucleotides line up with TRBD2. In germline, CDR1 is SGDLS, CDR2 YYNGEE. Losses at the gene ends were 3 bases for V and 4 bases for J; bases not matched to a gene: 9. The CDR3 has 19 residues. CDR3 DNA: TGTGCCAGCAGCGCCTCCGGGACTAGCGGGGGGGTAGGCACCGGGGAGCTGTTTTTT. Translation gives CASSASGTSGGVGTGELFF.

This clone was detected only a few times. The V and J genes are TRBV3-1 (or the pseudogene TRBV3-2) and TRBJ1-5; tentatively, D is TRBD1 (6 bases). The CDR3 contains 14 residues. Deletions cut 4 bases from V and 3 bases from J, with 10 bases between. Germline values: CDR1 LGHDT, CDR2 YNNKEL (reference sequence). The CDR3 sequence is CASSPDSNNQPQHF. In DNA form, the CDR3 reads TGTGCCAGCAGCCCGGACAGCAACAATCAGCCCCAGCATTTT.

The V and J genes are TRBV5-1 and TRBJ1-1; 12 bases fit TRBD1. The germline gives CDR1 SGHRS, CDR2 YFSETQ. The CDR3 extends over 16 amino acids. V was pared by 4 bases and J by 1 base, with 5 bases of the junction left unmatched. CDR3 residues: CASSTQGQGANTEAFF. CDR3 bases: TGCGCCAGCAGCACGCAGGGACAGGGGGCGAACACTGAAGCTTTCTTT.

This clone was seen just once. The V call is TRBV2, the J call TRBJ1-5; D call uncertain. CDR1 SNHLY and CDR2 FYNNEI come from the germline V gene. This CDR3 has 14 residues. Trimming removed 4 bases from V and 0 bases from J, with 7 bases in between. The CDR3 loop is CASSAENSNQPQHF. In nucleotides, the CDR3 is TGTGCCAGCAGTGCAGAAAATAGCAATCAGCCCCAGCATTTT.

The chain uses TRBV6-5 and TRBJ1-1, with 10 positions matching TRBD1. Germline CDR1 reads MNHEY; CDR2 reads SVGAGI. The CDR3 has 16 residues. The trim removed 0 bases at V and 5 bases at J, leaving 6 bases unmatched. CDR3 residues: CASSYSSTGGWTEAFF. CDR3 sequence (DNA): TGTGCCAGCAGTTACTCCTCGACAGGGGGCTGGACTGAAGCTTTCTTT.